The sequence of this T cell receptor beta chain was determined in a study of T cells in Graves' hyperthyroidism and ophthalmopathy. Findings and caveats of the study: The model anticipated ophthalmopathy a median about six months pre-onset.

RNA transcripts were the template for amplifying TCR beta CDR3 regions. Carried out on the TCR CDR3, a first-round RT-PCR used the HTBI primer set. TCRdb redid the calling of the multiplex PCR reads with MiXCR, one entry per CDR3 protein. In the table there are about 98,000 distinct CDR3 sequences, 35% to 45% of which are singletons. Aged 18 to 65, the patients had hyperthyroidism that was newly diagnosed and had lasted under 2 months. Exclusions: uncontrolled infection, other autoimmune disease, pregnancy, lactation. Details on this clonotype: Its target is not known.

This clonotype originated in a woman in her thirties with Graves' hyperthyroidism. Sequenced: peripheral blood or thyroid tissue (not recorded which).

DNA of the CDR3: TGTGCCAGCAGTGGTGACAGGGTGGGCACAACTAATGAAAAACTGTTTTTT. Protein: CASSGDRVGTTNEKLFF. The rearrangement links TRBV2 to TRBJ1-4, with 7 bases identical to TRBD1. Germline V CDR1 and CDR2: SNHLY, FYNNEI. The J segment lost 0 bases and the V segment lost 4 bases, leaving 8 bases of the junction unmatched. CDR3 length: 17 amino acids.